Each of the 30 T cell receptor beta chains below was sequenced from the same sample in a study of blood T cells in healthy people across ages. The second PCR ran about 6 to 11 cycles with a sample-barcoded 5' primer and J-beta primers. TCRdb used MiXCR to reprocess the 5' RACE reads, holding one entry per CDR3 protein. The sample includes some 1.7 million distinct CDR3 sequences, under 30% of them seen just once. The sample comprised blood. These receptors were obtained from a woman in her 30s in good health.

The J gene is TRBJ2-1, the V gene TRBV20-1; D tentatively fits TRBD1 or TRBD2 (5 bases each). Trimming took off 5 bases at V and 9 bases at J, with 11 bases between the two ends. Germline V gives CDR1 DFQATT, CDR2 SNEGSKA (reference sequence). This CDR3 comprises 11 residues. The CDR3 protein is CSAVGTSEQFF. CDR3 DNA: TGCAGTGCTGTCGGGACGAGTGAGCAGTTCTTC.

A few counts support this clonotype. This chain links TRBV29-1 with TRBJ2-3; 9 nucleotides agree with TRBD1. The germline V gene has CDR1 SQVTM and CDR2 ANQGSEA. There are 12 residues in the CDR3. Trimming took 7 bases from V and 5 from J; bases not matched to a gene: 4. Written as DNA, the CDR3 is TGCAGCGAACAGGGGGCGCAAGATACGCAGTATTTT. Translation gives CSEQGAQDTQYF.

The chain uses TRBV5-1 and TRBJ2-5, with 13 bases that match TRBD2. TRBJ2-7 explains the end of the DNA better; the J call may be wrong. CDR3 length: 16 amino acids. The V gene's germline CDR1 is SGHRS and CDR2 YFSETQ. This CDR3 is CASSPGLAGSAYEQYF. CDR3 DNA sequence: TGCGCCAGCAGCCCGGGACTAGCGGGGTCCGCCTACGAGCAGTACTTC.

This clonotype turned up a few times. The chain is built from TRBV7-2 and TRBJ1-1, with D possibly matching TRBD1 (5 bases). Germline CDR1 reads SGHTA; CDR2 reads FQGNSA. Trimming left V 5 bases short and J 4 bases short, with 20 bases between. This CDR3 is built from 16 residues. The CDR3 loop is CASSLSGQGWGTEAFF. The CDR3 DNA reads TGTGCCAGCAGCCTCAGTGGGCAGGGCTGGGGCACTGAAGCTTTCTTT.

This clonotype occurred many times. The chain links TRBV29-1 to TRBJ2-7; unclear D gene. CDR3 length: 12 residues. V dropped 1 base and J dropped 3 bases, with 7 bases sitting between them. Per germline, CDR1 SQVTM and CDR2 ANQGSEA. CDR3 coding DNA: TGCAGCGTTGAAGCGGATAGCTACGAGCAGTACTTC. Its translation is CSVEADSYEQYF.

This clonotype was seen at least ten times. V usage is TRBV28 and J usage is TRBJ2-7, with 9 bases matching TRBD1. This CDR3 is 13 amino acids long. The V gene's germline CDR1 is MDHEN and CDR2 SYDVKM. The ends lost 8 bases at V and 6 bases at J; junction bases unmatched: 8. The CDR3 sequence is CASRGQGFAEQYF. The CDR3 DNA reads TGTGCCAGCCGGGGACAGGGATTCGCCGAGCAGTACTTC. Supplemented by reference TRBV28 and TRBJ2-7, the full variable domain reads DVKVTQSSRYLVKRTGEKVFLECVQDMDHENMFWYRQDPGLGLRLIYFSYDVKMKEKGDIPEGYSVSREKKERFSLILESASTNQTSMYLCASRGQGFAEQYFGPGTRLTVT.

This clonotype was recorded many times. One end of the junction is discordant with germline, which a read error may explain. This chain links TRBV5-1 with TRBJ2-7, with TRBD1 matching over 8 bases. Germline lookup yields CDR1 SGHRS and CDR2 YFSETQ. CDR3 size: 14 residues. The CDR3 is CASSLGGQDYEQYF. The CDR3 bases are TGTGCCAGCAGTTTAGGGGGACAGGACTACGAGCAGTACTTC.

The chain joins TRBV20-1 to TRBJ2-5; unclear D gene. CDR1 and CDR2 (germline): DFQATT, SNEGSKA (reference sequence). This CDR3 has 15 amino acids. Trimming took 6 bases from V and 5 from J, leaving 22 bases between them. The CDR3 region is CSAQISGPGAETQYF. CDR3 nucleotides: TGCAGTGCGCAAATTTCGGGCCCCGGCGCGGAGACCCAGTACTTC.

The rearrangement joins TRBV11-3 to TRBJ1-1; D remains unclear. CDR1 and CDR2 (germline): SGHNT, YENEEA. The CDR3 loop spans 11 amino acids. V shed 1 base and J shed 11 bases, with 8 bases lying between them. The CDR3 nucleotides are TGTGCCAGCAGCTTAGGGAGTAGGGCTTTCTTT. Its protein product is CASSLGSRAFF.

Comment on this clonotype: One end of the junction is discordant with germline, which a read error may explain. The chain is built from TRBV6-6 and TRBJ1-2, with a tentative D call TRBD1 (5 bases). CDR1 is MNHNY, CDR2 SVGAGI, per germline (reference sequence). The CDR3 covers 14 residues. The CDR3 coding sequence is TGTGCCGGCAGCGACAGAGGGGTTTGGGATGGCTACACCTTC. Translated, it gives CAGSDRGVWDGYTF.

This clonotype was seen a few times. J is TRBJ2-7 and V is TRBV5-1; D is unresolved. This CDR3 has 10 amino acids. The V end was cut by 10 bases, the J end by 3 bases, with 8 bases between. CDR1 SGHRS and CDR2 YFSETQ come from the germline V gene. In DNA form, the CDR3 reads TGCGCCGGAAGACGCTACGAGCAGTACTTC. Its protein product is CAGRRYEQYF.

This chain joins TRBV5-1 and TRBJ2-5; D may match TRBD1 or TRBD2 (5 bases each). CDR3 length equals 12 residues. Germline CDR1 reads SGHRS; CDR2 reads YFSETQ. Deletions cut 4 bases from V and 5 bases from J, with 9 bases between. The CDR3 DNA reads as TGCGCCAGCAGCGAGGGGCACGAGACCCAGTACTTC. Amino acid sequence: CASSEGHETQYF.

The chain carries TRBV11-2 and TRBJ1-1, with 8 nucleotides matching TRBD1. V lost 3 bases and J lost 3; bases outside the gene matches: 12. This CDR3 is 17 amino acids long. The germline V gene encodes CDR1 SGHAT and CDR2 FQNNGV. As DNA, the CDR3 is TGTGCCAGCAGCTTTCGTCGGACAGGGACGGGGGACACTGAAGCTTTCTTT. It translates to CASSFRRTGTGDTEAFF.

The chain has TRBV14 and TRBJ2-7, with D possibly being TRBD1 (5 bases). Germline V gene sequence: CDR1 SGHDN, CDR2 FVKESK. The CDR3 spans 14 residues. The V and J ends lost 1 base and 11 bases respectively, with 18 bases between them. The CDR3 spells CASSQVGRVKSEYF. In DNA form, the CDR3 reads TGTGCCAGCAGCCAAGTAGGCAGGGTGAAGAGCGAGTACTTC.

CDR3 nucleotides: TGTGCCAGCAGCTTCGCCGCGAGCGGGGCCTACAATGAGCAGTTCTTC. As protein: CASSFAASGAYNEQFF. The chain couples TRBV7-9 to TRBJ2-1, with 7 bases matching TRBD2. This CDR3 has 16 residues. V gave up 3 bases and J gave up 2 bases; unmatched junction bases: 7. Germline values: CDR1 SEHNR, CDR2 FQNEAQ (reference sequence).

In nucleotides, the CDR3 is TGTGCCAGCAGCTTAGTTCTCCAATCCCTTCGGAATGAAAAACTGTTTTTT. Translated: CASSLVLQSLRNEKLFF. This chain connects TRBV11-2 to TRBJ1-4; D unresolved. Per germline, CDR1 SGHAT and CDR2 FQNNGV. This CDR3 is 17 amino acids long. V was cut by 1 base and J by 5 bases, with 17 bases left in between.

This clonotype was detected only a few times. This chain connects TRBV7-3 to TRBJ2-1; a possible D gene is TRBD2 (7 bases). Germline loops: CDR1 SGHTA, CDR2 FQGTGA. V lost 5 bases and J 2 bases, leaving 19 bases between the germline ends. This CDR3 comprises 17 residues. CDR3 sequence: CASSLQGGGNPYNEQFF. Written as DNA, the CDR3 is TGTGCCAGCAGCCTGCAGGGCGGGGGCAATCCCTACAATGAGCAGTTCTTC.

The chain has TRBV29-1 and TRBJ2-1; 7 bases agree with TRBD2. This CDR3 is 13 amino acids long. CDR1 and CDR2 (germline): SQVTM, ANQGSEA. V trimming: 2 bases; J trimming: 9 bases; junction bases outside the gene matches: 7. The CDR3 DNA reads as TGCAGCGTTGAAACCGGACTAGGCCGTGAGCAGTTCTTC. Its protein is CSVETGLGREQFF.

This clonotype was observed once. The chain uses TRBV20-1 and TRBJ2-1; D remains ambiguous. V was clipped by 4 bases and J by 9 bases, with 7 bases between them. Germline lookup yields CDR1 DFQATT and CDR2 SNEGSKA (reference sequence). The CDR3 extends over 10 amino acids. The CDR3 here is CSAIGREQFF. CDR3 DNA: TGCAGTGCTATTGGTCGTGAGCAGTTCTTC.

The CDR3 is CASSEEGTNGYTF. The CDR3 nucleotides read TGTGCCAGCAGTGAAGAGGGGACAAATGGCTACACCTTC. The chain combines TRBV6-1 with TRBJ1-2; a weak D match, TRBD1 (6 bases). CDR3 length: 13 amino acids. The V end was cut by 1 base, the J end by 6 bases, with 9 bases between. Germline V gene sequence: CDR1 MNHNS, CDR2 SASEGT.

This clonotype is a singleton in its sample. CDR3: CASKSGAGNRDYTF. CDR3 in DNA: TGCGCCAGCAAGTCAGGGGCAGGGAATCGAGACTACACCTTC. The V gene is TRBV5-1, the J gene TRBJ1-2, with D perhaps TRBD1 (6 bases). V was trimmed by 6 bases and J by 10 bases, leaving 22 bases between them. Germline V gene sequence: CDR1 SGHRS, CDR2 YFSETQ. The CDR3 is 14 amino acids.

The chain combines TRBV20-1 with TRBJ2-5; D gene unclear. Trimming pared 1 base from V and 4 bases from J, leaving 7 bases between. The CDR3 contains 12 residues. Germline V lookup: CDR1 DFQATT, CDR2 SNEGSKA (reference sequence). CDR3 bases: TGCAGTGCTAGAGCAATGGGAGAGACCCAGTACTTC. Protein: CSARAMGETQYF.

V and J are TRBV12-3 or TRBV12-4 and TRBJ2-3, with D unclear. The germline V and J ends were trimmed by 6 bases and 4 bases, with 11 bases remaining between them. The CDR3 has 13 amino acids. In nucleotides, the CDR3 is TGTGCCAGCAGGCCTCCACGGGCAGATACGCAGTATTTT. This translates into CASRPPRADTQYF.

This clonotype was detected a few times. The chain combines TRBV5-4 with TRBJ1-1; D remains ambiguous. There are 13 residues in the CDR3. Germline assignment: CDR1 SGHNT and CDR2 YYREEE (reference sequence). V lost 4 bases and J lost 11, with 18 bases in between. The CDR3 is CASSPPGVNVAFF. DNA of the CDR3: TGTGCCAGCAGCCCTCCGGGAGTCAATGTCGCTTTCTTT. The whole variable domain, remainder taken from reference TRBV5-4 and TRBJ1-1, is ETGVTQSPTHLIKTRGQQVTLRCSSQSGHNTVSWYQQALGQGPQFIFQYYREEENGRGNFPPRFSGLQFPNYSSELNVNALELDDSALYLCASSPPGVNVAFFGQGTRLTVV.

This clonotype appeared a few times. The gene calls are TRBV20-1 and TRBJ2-1, with 8 bases aligning to TRBD1. The V gene's germline CDR1 is DFQATT and CDR2 SNEGSKA (reference sequence). V trimming: 6 bases; J trimming: 5 bases; junction bases outside the gene matches: 9. The CDR3 has 14 amino acids. The CDR3: CSADRTGHNNEQFF. The CDR3 nucleotides are TGCAGTGCGGACCGGACAGGGCACAACAATGAGCAGTTCTTC.

This clonotype has at least ten counts. The chain uses TRBV5-6 and TRBJ2-7; possible D gene TRBD2, 6 bases. Between the trimmed V and J ends, which lost 4 bases and 5 bases, there was a span of 22 bases. This CDR3 region has 16 residues. The germline gives CDR1 SGHDT, CDR2 YYEEEE. CDR3 region: CASSRFGTGADDEQYF. The CDR3 region has the DNA TGTGCCAGCAGCCGCTTCGGTACGGGAGCTGACGACGAGCAGTACTTC.

This clonotype occurred a few times. The chain uses TRBV2 and TRBJ1-2; D is possibly TRBD1 (6 bases). V was cut by 8 bases and J by 5 bases, with 15 bases left in between. The CDR3 is made up of 13 amino acids. Germline CDR1 and CDR2: SNHLY and FYNNEI. CDR3 nucleotides: TGTGCCAGCTTGCGACAGGAAAGATATGGCTACACCTTC. Amino acid sequence: CASLRQERYGYTF. The whole variable domain, remainder taken from reference TRBV2 and TRBJ1-2, is EPEVTQTPSHQVTQMGQEVILRCVPISNHLYFYWYRQILGQKVEFLVSFYNNEISEKSEIFDDQFSVERPDGSNFTLKIRSTKLEDSAMYFCASLRQERYGYTFGSGTRLTVV.

On this clonotype: Being one base from a much bigger clone, this may be a read error. This chain links TRBV24-1 with TRBJ2-5; no clear D gene. The end of the DNA aligns better with TRBJ2-7, so the J call may be wrong. Germline CDR1 KGHDR, CDR2 SFDVKD. The CDR3 spans 10 residues. The CDR3 nucleotides are TGTGACACCTTTACATACGAGCAGTACTTC. Translating it yields CDTFTYEQYF.

The chain couples TRBV5-1 to TRBJ2-5; 8 bases match TRBD2. V trimming: 0 bases; J trimming: 11 bases; junction bases outside the gene matches: 15. Germline V CDR1 and CDR2: SGHRS, YFSETQ. This CDR3 region has 16 residues. The CDR3 sequence: CASSLASGLASNEQYF. The CDR3 DNA is TGCGCCAGCAGCTTGGCCAGCGGACTAGCCTCCAATGAGCAGTACTTC.

The table lists this clonotype with a few counts. One end of the junction varies from germline; a read error may be responsible. The CDR3 nucleotides are TGTACCAGCAGTCCGAGGACAGGGGTTAATTCACCCCTCCACTTT. It codes for CTSSPRTGVNSPLHF. This chain joins TRBV2 and TRBJ1-6, with 9 bases fitting TRBD1. Germline loops: CDR1 SNHLY, CDR2 FYNNEI. The CDR3 contains 15 residues.